Detailed here is one T cell receptor (beta chain). This entry is derived from a study of blood T cell repertoires in COVID-19. Study as a whole: Collection of acute and convalescent COVID-19 samples took place in the United States, Italy and Spain. The cDNA or gDNA used as material had been derived from T cells, B-cell-depleted T cells, or PBMCs.

The data were produced by immunoSEQ multiplex PCR, yet TCRdb's version contains in-frame clones alone and is incomplete. Among about 260,000 clones, roughly 86% were seen once, and the ten largest hold about 0.7%. The junction had 7 bases not matched to a gene; V was cut back by 5 bases and J by 1 base. Germline-derived CDR1 and CDR2 are GTSNPN and SVGIG (reference sequence). The length of the CDR3 is 14 residues. V usage is TRBV30 and J usage is TRBJ1-1; 7 nucleotides match TRBD1. Sample: peripheral blood. The sequence came from a human donor in a cohort sampled during active COVID-19. This chain's CDR3 is CAWPTGIGNTEAFF. In DNA, the CDR3 is TGTGCCTGGCCGACAGGGATCGGGAACACTGAAGCTTTCTTT.